This T cell receptor (beta chain) was profiled in a study of OX40 agonist ivuxolimab in advanced cancers. Study background: Patients were given ivuxolimab, an antibody that agonizes OX40 (CD134).

V lost 2 bases, J lost 6 bases, and 10 bases lay in between. The CDR3 covers 13 residues. CDR1 is MDHEN and CDR2 is SYDVKM in the germline V gene. Assay: immunoSEQ multiplex PCR; the TCRdb copy retains only in-frame clones and omits some. The data hold tens of thousands of clones, with 88% observed a single time. This clonotype was sampled from an adult with an advanced solid tumor such as melanoma, head and neck, liver or kidney cancer. The sequenced sample was CD4+ or CD8+ T cells sorted from blood, obtained in a trial of the OX40 agonist ivuxolimab. The V call is TRBV28, the J call TRBJ1-1, with D possibly being TRBD1 (6 bases). CDR3 nucleotide sequence: TGTGCCAGCAGTTTAGGGGGCGGCGCTGAAGCTTTCTTT. This translates into CASSLGGGAEAFF.